Listed here are 32 T cell receptor beta chains from one sample, sequenced in a study of blood T cell repertoires in COVID-19. The data were produced by immunoSEQ multiplex PCR, yet TCRdb's version contains in-frame clones alone and is incomplete. The sample includes around 40,000 clones, just under 90% seen only once; the top ten take approximately 4%. The sequencing sample was made of peripheral blood. The source is a man aged 40-50 years with COVID-19, enrolled during active disease.

J is TRBJ1-1 and V is TRBV7-8; D perhaps matches TRBD1 (5 bases). Germline values: CDR1 SGHVS, CDR2 FQNEAQ. Trimming took 5 bases from V and 1 from J, leaving 14 bases between them. CDR3 length: 15 amino acids. The CDR3 DNA is TGTGCCAGCAGCCCAAGGTACGGGGGGAACACTGAAGCTTTCTTT. Amino acids: CASSPRYGGNTEAFF. Full variable domain (missing parts from reference TRBV7-8 and TRBJ1-1): GAGVSQSPRYKVAKRGQDVALRCDPISGHVSLFWYQQALGQGPEFLTYFQNEAQLDKSGLPSDRFFAERPEGSVSTLKIQRTQQEDSAVYLCASSPRYGGNTEAFFGQGTRLTVV.

This clone has a single count. The genes are TRBV15 and TRBJ1-1; 9 bases map to TRBD1. The CDR3 has 15 residues. CDR1 LNHNV and CDR2 YYDKDF come from the germline V gene (reference sequence). Trimming removed 4 bases from V and 4 bases from J; junction bases left unmatched: 7. CDR3 region: CATSKSRDRATEAFF. The CDR3 DNA is TGTGCCACCAGCAAGAGCCGGGACAGGGCCACTGAAGCTTTCTTT.

This clone turned up a few times. The rearrangement uses TRBV7-9 and TRBJ2-3; perhaps TRBD2 as D (6 bases). Germline V gene lookup returns CDR1 SEHNR and CDR2 FQNEAQ (reference sequence). V shed 5 bases and J shed 2 bases, with 14 bases lying between them. The CDR3 consists of 15 residues. CDR3 in amino acids: CASSGGIGNTDTQYF. Here the CDR3 DNA reads TGTGCCAGCAGCGGGGGGATTGGAAACACAGATACGCAGTATTTT.

The chain couples TRBV6-6 to TRBJ2-2; no clear D. Germline V gives CDR1 MNHNY, CDR2 SVGAGI (reference sequence). The CDR3 totals 12 residues. The V end lost 6 bases, the J end lost 5 bases, and 7 bases lay between the germline ends. In DNA, the CDR3 is TGTGCCAGCAGCCCGCGGACCGGGGAGCTGTTTTTT. It translates to CASSPRTGELFF.

V usage is TRBV19 and J usage is TRBJ2-2; TRBD2 agrees at 9 bases. CDR1 and CDR2 from the germline V gene are LNHDA and SQIVND (reference sequence). V was clipped by 7 bases and J by 7 bases; unmatched bases: 10. The CDR3 length is 15 residues. The CDR3 loop is CASNRGASGVGELFF. The CDR3 DNA is TGTGCCAGTAACCGGGGCGCTAGCGGGGTCGGGGAGCTGTTTTTT. Variable domain in full (rest from reference TRBV19 and TRBJ2-2): DGGITQSPKYLFRKEGQNVTLSCEQNLNHDAMYWYRQDPGQGLRLIYYSQIVNDFQKGDIAEGYSVSREKKESFPLTVTSAQKNPTAFYLCASNRGASGVGELFFGEGSRLTVL.

V is TRBV24-1 and J is TRBJ2-7; D remains ambiguous. Per the germline V gene, CDR1 is KGHDR and CDR2 is SFDVKD. The germline V and J ends were trimmed by 2 bases and 0 bases, with 4 bases remaining between them. This CDR3 comprises 13 residues. DNA for the CDR3: TGTGCCACCAGTGATTCTAGCTCCTACGAGCAGTACTTC. Translated, it gives CATSDSSSYEQYF.

The chain links TRBV4-1 to TRBJ2-3; 7 bases align to TRBD2. CDR3 size: 15 residues. The germline CDR1 and CDR2 sequences are MGHRA and YSYEKL. Germline trimming cut 2 bases from V and 2 bases from J; bases unmatched to any gene: 4. DNA of the CDR3: TGCGCCAGCAGCCAAAAAAGGGACTACACAGATACGCAGTATTTT. This codes for CASSQKRDYTDTQYF.

The J gene is TRBJ2-2, the V gene TRBV10-3; D uncertain. V lost 6 bases and J 7 bases, leaving 15 bases between the germline ends. This CDR3 is built from 14 residues. Germline CDR1 and CDR2: ENHRY and SYGVKD. CDR3 in DNA: TGTGCCATCAGCCCGCGCGTCGGTGGCGGGGAGCTGTTTTTT. Protein product: CAISPRVGGGELFF.

The rearrangement uses TRBV9 and TRBJ1-6, with D possibly matching TRBD1 (6 bases). The ends were cut back, 4 bases at V and 7 bases at J, with 12 bases in the middle. Per the germline V gene, CDR1 is SGDLS and CDR2 is YYNGEE. The length of the CDR3 is 14 residues. For the CDR3, the DNA is TGTGCCAGCAGCCTAGGACAGCACAATTCACCCCTCCACTTT. This sequence encodes CASSLGQHNSPLHF. The whole variable domain, filled in from reference TRBV9 and TRBJ1-6, reads DSGVTQTPKHLITATGQRVTLRCSPRSGDLSVYWYQQSLDQGLQFLIQYYNGEERAKGNILERFSAQQFPDLHSELNLSSLELGDSALYFCASSLGQHNSPLHFGNGTRLTVT.

The V gene is TRBV28, the J gene TRBJ1-4, with D unclear. The V end was cut by 10 bases, the J end by 5 bases, with 14 bases between. The CDR3 is made up of 13 amino acids. The germline V gene encodes CDR1 MDHEN and CDR2 SYDVKM. CDR3 nucleotides: TGTGCCACCCTAGAGACGGGAAATGAAAAACTGTTTTTT. Amino acids: CATLETGNEKLFF.

The V gene is TRBV28, the J gene TRBJ1-6, with 7 bases matching TRBD1. This CDR3 is built from 14 residues. Trimming removed 6 bases from V and 5 bases from J; junction bases left unmatched: 4. Per the germline V gene, CDR1 is MDHEN and CDR2 is SYDVKM. In DNA, the CDR3 is TGTGCCAGCAGGAGACAGGGCGATAATTCACCCCTCCACTTT. Protein: CASRRQGDNSPLHF.

This chain joins TRBV7-2 and TRBJ1-5, with D possibly matching TRBD1 (6 bases). Trimming shortened V by 3 bases and J by 7 bases, and 13 bases separated the two germline ends. The CDR3 contains 14 residues. Germline CDR1 SGHTA, CDR2 FQGNSA. This chain's CDR3 is CASSFLGTGQPQHF. The CDR3 DNA reads as TGTGCCAGCAGCTTCCTCGGTACAGGGCAGCCCCAGCATTTT.

The CDR3 region is CASSLVGSGQHSYEQYF. The CDR3 nucleotides read TGCGCCAGCAGCTTGGTAGGTTCGGGACAGCATTCCTACGAGCAGTACTTC. The chain is built from TRBV5-1 and TRBJ2-7, with TRBD1 matching 7 bases. J lost 1 base, V lost 0 bases, and 10 bases had no gene match. Per germline, CDR1 SGHRS and CDR2 YFSETQ. The CDR3 has 17 amino acids.

The V and J genes are TRBV5-5 and TRBJ2-1, with 7 positions matching TRBD2. J was trimmed by 7 bases and V by 2 bases; bases with no gene match: 6. There are 14 residues in the CDR3. Germline V gives CDR1 SGHKS, CDR2 YYEKEE (reference sequence). The DNA for the CDR3 is TGTGCCAGCAGCTTACGGGACTACCCAAATGAGCAGTTCTTC. Its protein is CASSLRDYPNEQFF.

The gene calls are TRBV11-2 and TRBJ2-7, with TRBD1 matching over 8 bases. V lost 0 bases, J lost 2 bases, and 0 bases stayed unmatched. Per the germline V gene, CDR1 is SGHAT and CDR2 is FQNNGV. The CDR3 is made up of 14 amino acids. For the CDR3, the DNA is TGTGCCAGCAGCTTAGAACAGGGGGCCTACGAGCAGTACTTC. Protein: CASSLEQGAYEQYF.

The chain has TRBV7-8 and TRBJ2-3; D perhaps matches TRBD2 (5 bases). Germline V gene data show CDR1 as SGHVS and CDR2 as FQNEAQ. The germline V and J ends were trimmed by 5 bases and 10 bases, with 19 bases remaining between them. The CDR3 runs 14 residues. The CDR3 here is CASSRTSERDAQYF. CDR3 bases: TGTGCCAGCAGCCGGACGAGTGAGAGGGATGCGCAGTATTTT. The full variable domain, completed using reference TRBV7-8 and TRBJ2-3, is GAGVSQSPRYKVAKRGQDVALRCDPISGHVSLFWYQQALGQGPEFLTYFQNEAQLDKSGLPSDRFFAERPEGSVSTLKIQRTQQEDSAVYLCASSRTSERDAQYFGPGTRLTVL.

This chain connects TRBV29-1 to TRBJ1-5; 12 bases are a match to TRBD1. This CDR3 spans 14 amino acids. V dropped 6 bases and J dropped 6; count of bases not matched to a gene: 6. Germline loops: CDR1 SQVTM, CDR2 ANQGSEA. CDR3 loop: CSVPGQGAGQPQHF. The DNA of the CDR3 is TGCAGCGTCCCGGGACAGGGGGCCGGTCAGCCCCAGCATTTT.

The chain joins TRBV4-1 to TRBJ2-7, with 8 positions matching TRBD2. With 0 bases clipped from V and 7 bases from J, the junction kept 11 bases outside the gene matches. Germline lookup yields CDR1 MGHRA and CDR2 YSYEKL. CDR3 length: 16 residues. The CDR3 reads CASSQDPGGGAFEQYF. CDR3 in DNA: TGCGCCAGCAGCCAAGATCCGGGAGGGGGGGCGTTTGAGCAGTACTTC.

V and J are TRBV2 and TRBJ1-5; D not certain. Germline V gene data show CDR1 as SNHLY and CDR2 as FYNNEI. V was trimmed by 5 bases and J by 11 bases, leaving 10 bases between them. The CDR3 length is 11 residues. CDR3 sequence: CASSKLQAQHF. CDR3 bases: TGTGCCAGCAGTAAGCTGCAAGCCCAGCATTTT. Together with reference TRBV2 and TRBJ1-5, the CDR3 gives the full variable domain: EPEVTQTPSHQVTQMGQEVILRCVPISNHLYFYWYRQILGQKVEFLVSFYNNEISEKSEIFDDQFSVERPDGSNFTLKIRSTKLEDSAMYFCASSKLQAQHFGDGTRLSIL.

The V gene is TRBV7-8, the J gene TRBJ1-1; 7 nucleotides match TRBD1. J was trimmed by 4 bases and V by 5 bases; bases with no gene match: 13. CDR3 length: 16 residues. Germline CDR1 is SGHVS and CDR2 is FQNEAQ. CDR3 nucleotides: TGTGCCAGCAGCCCCGAGGGCGTCAGGGGGATCACTGAAGCTTTCTTT. Encoded protein: CASSPEGVRGITEAFF. The full variable domain, completed using reference TRBV7-8 and TRBJ1-1, is GAGVSQSPRYKVAKRGQDVALRCDPISGHVSLFWYQQALGQGPEFLTYFQNEAQLDKSGLPSDRFFAERPEGSVSTLKIQRTQQEDSAVYLCASSPEGVRGITEAFFGQGTRLTVV.

J is TRBJ2-7 and V is TRBV5-8, with 8 bases matching TRBD2. The CDR3 has 16 amino acids. Per the germline V gene, CDR1 is SGHTS and CDR2 is YDEGEE. V lost 1 base, J lost 4 bases, and 10 bases stayed unmatched. CDR3: CASSLPVGLAGYEQYF. CDR3 nucleotides: TGTGCCAGCAGCTTGCCCGTCGGGCTAGCGGGTTACGAGCAGTACTTC.

The CDR3 DNA is TGTGCCAGCAGCGCAGGATCAATAGCCAAAAACATTCAGTACTTC. Amino acid sequence: CASSAGSIAKNIQYF. J is TRBJ2-4 and V is TRBV28; no definite D call. V lost 6 bases and J 0 bases, leaving 12 bases between the germline ends. The CDR3 totals 15 residues. Germline assignment: CDR1 MDHEN and CDR2 SYDVKM.

This chain connects TRBV3-1 (or the pseudogene TRBV3-2) to TRBJ2-7; possible D gene TRBD1, 5 bases. Germline-derived CDR1 and CDR2 are LGHDT and YNNKEL (reference sequence). CDR3 length equals 13 residues. Trimming pared 5 bases from V and 5 bases from J, leaving 13 bases between. The CDR3 sequence: CASSFRQKDEQYF. Written as DNA, the CDR3 is TGTGCCAGCAGCTTTCGACAGAAGGACGAGCAGTACTTC.

The chain has TRBV5-6 and TRBJ1-2, with unresolved D. The CDR3 contains 11 residues. Germline V gene lookup returns CDR1 SGHDT and CDR2 YYEEEE. The V end was cut by 5 bases, the J end by 4 bases, with 6 bases between. CDR3 DNA sequence: TGTGCCAGCAGTGAGGGCTATGGCTACACCTTC. As protein: CASSEGYGYTF.

The V call is TRBV30, the J call TRBJ1-5; 9 bases line up with TRBD1. The CDR3 totals 14 residues. With V trimmed by 5 bases and J by 3 bases, 5 bases remained unmatched. The germline V gene encodes CDR1 GTSNPN and CDR2 SVGIG (reference sequence). CDR3 sequence: CAWSTGGDNQPQHF. In nucleotides, the CDR3 is TGTGCCTGGTCGACAGGGGGGGACAATCAGCCCCAGCATTTT. Full variable domain (outside the CDR3, taken from reference TRBV30 and TRBJ1-5): SQTIHQWPATLVQPVGSPLSLECTVEGTSNPNLYWYRQAAGRGLQLLFYSVGIGQISSEVPQNLSASRPQDRQFILSSKKLLLSDSGFYLCAWSTGGDNQPQHFGDGTRLSIL.

The chain is built from TRBV3-1 (or the pseudogene TRBV3-2) and TRBJ2-7; 12 bases fit TRBD1. The CDR3 is made up of 17 amino acids. The ends lost 0 bases at V and 4 bases at J; junction bases unmatched: 7. From germline, CDR1 is LGHDT and CDR2 YNNKEL (reference sequence). The CDR3, as DNA: TGTGCCAGCAGCCAAGAAAGAGGGGGACAGGGGGCTTACGAGCAGTACTTC. Protein sequence: CASSQERGGQGAYEQYF.

V gene TRBV2 combines with J gene TRBJ1-6; no clear D. Trimming removed 0 bases from V and 10 bases from J, with 10 bases in between. The CDR3 covers 14 residues. Per germline, CDR1 SNHLY and CDR2 FYNNEI. This CDR3 reads CASSEATLGSPLHF. The CDR3 bases are TGTGCCAGCAGTGAAGCTACCCTAGGATCACCCCTCCACTTT.

The V gene is TRBV5-8, the J gene TRBJ2-5; TRBD2 matches at 10 bases. Germline trimming cut 5 bases from V and 2 bases from J; bases unmatched to any gene: 6. Germline assignment: CDR1 SGHTS and CDR2 YDEGEE. The CDR3 consists of 15 residues. CDR3 region: CASRLERGGQETQYF. CDR3 sequence (DNA): TGTGCCAGCAGGCTAGAGCGGGGGGGGCAAGAGACCCAGTACTTC.

The chain recombines TRBV15 with TRBJ1-6; no firm D call. The germline V gene has CDR1 LNHNV and CDR2 YYDKDF (reference sequence). This CDR3 contains 15 residues. Trimming stripped 5 bases from V and 7 bases from J, with 15 bases between. The CDR3 spells CATSLSTFSNSPLHF. The CDR3 bases are TGTGCCACCAGCCTGTCGACATTTTCCAATTCACCCCTCCACTTT.

This sequence joins TRBV7-2 and TRBJ2-1, with a tentative D call TRBD2 (5 bases). CDR1 SGHTA and CDR2 FQGNSA come from the germline V gene. The CDR3 has 15 amino acids. Trimming left V 5 bases short and J 1 base short, with 12 bases between. The CDR3 DNA follows: TGTGCCAGCAGCCCTCGGACTGGATCCTACAATGAGCAGTTCTTC. This codes for CASSPRTGSYNEQFF.

The chain is built from TRBV19 and TRBJ2-7; TRBD1 matches at 7 bases. The germline gives CDR1 LNHDA, CDR2 SQIVND (reference sequence). Trimming took 3 bases from V and 3 from J; bases not matched to a gene: 20. The CDR3 extends over 19 amino acids. The chain's CDR3 is CASSISNQRQGLKGYEQYF. The CDR3 DNA follows: TGTGCCAGTAGTATTTCGAACCAACGACAGGGTCTGAAGGGCTACGAGCAGTACTTC.

The V and J genes are TRBV2 and TRBJ2-6; D is undetermined. CDR1 is SNHLY and CDR2 is FYNNEI in the germline V gene. Deletions cut 2 bases from V and 0 bases from J, with 14 bases between. This CDR3 is built from 18 residues. CDR3 amino acids: CASSESRLNLSGANVLTF. CDR3 DNA sequence: TGTGCCAGCAGTGAAAGCAGGCTGAACCTCTCTGGGGCCAACGTCCTGACTTTC.